This is a list of T cell receptor beta chains from one sample in a study of shared clonotypes between healthy human individuals. The method was immunoSEQ multiplex PCR; TCRdb's version includes in-frame clones alone and lacks a portion of them. Of about 110,000 clones in the sample, roughly 70% were seen once. The sequenced material came from memory CD8+ T cells sorted from blood. Source of these receptors: a woman aged 30 to 39 in good health. Each CDR3 is given with its conserved first and last residue. D genes are given only for firm matches. Part of the rows lack a size; the others show once, few, many or a class for expanded clones.

clone size	D gene	V gene	J gene	CDR3 DNA	CDR3 protein
-	-	TRBV14	TRBJ2-3	TGTGCCAGCAGCCAGCGATGGGGCCATACGCAGTATTTT	CASSQRWGHTQYF
-	TRBD2	TRBV15	TRBJ2-7	TGTGCCACCAGCAGAGAACCGGCGGGAGGCTCCTACGAGCAGTACTTC	CATSREPAGGSYEQYF
-	-	TRBV27	TRBJ1-5	TGTGCCAGCGGAGTAGACAGGAATCAGCCCCAGCATTTT	CASGVDRNQPQHF
-	TRBD2	TRBV2	TRBJ2-7	TGTGCCAGCAGTCCCAAGACTAGCGGGGGATACGAGCAGTACTTC	CASSPKTSGGYEQYF
many	-	TRBV25-1	TRBJ2-2	TGTGCCAGCAGTGGGGGGCCCGGGGAGCTGTTTTTT	CASSGGPGELFF
-	-	TRBV7-9	TRBJ2-1	TGTGCCAGCAGCCCTGGGGGTATCGCCTCCCGTGTTGAGCAGTTCTTC	CASSPGGIASRVEQFF
many	-	TRBV29-1	TRBJ1-2	TGCAGCGTTGACGGGCCCCCAGGGCAGGACTATGGCTACACCTTC	CSVDGPPGQDYGYTF
-	-	TRBV10-3	TRBJ1-5	TGTGCCATCAGTGAGTCAGGGGACGTTAATCAGCCCCAGCATTTT	CAISESGDVNQPQHF
many	-	TRBV7-3	TRBJ2-1	TGTGCCAGCAGCCGGCATGGTTATGAGCAGTTCTTC	CASSRHGYEQFF
-	-	TRBV5-1	TRBJ2-1	TGCGCCAGCAGCAAACGACTTGCTGGGGGGGAGCAGTTCTTC	CASSKRLAGGEQFF
-	-	TRBV2	TRBJ2-7	TGTGCCAGCACCCTCTCCGACTCCTACGAGCAGTACTTC	CASTLSDSYEQYF
once	TRBD2	TRBV4-2	TRBJ2-3	TGTGCCAGCACTGCGACTAGCGGGAGTTCCCCAGATACGCAGTATTTT	CASTATSGSSPDTQYF
-	-	TRBV5-1	TRBJ1-2	TGCGCCAGCAGGGCCGAAGGGGGACACTACTATGGCTACACCTTC	CASRAEGGHYYGYTF
-	-	TRBV7-8	TRBJ1-1	TGTGCCAGCAGCTTATTACGGGGGACGGGGAGGAACACTGAAGCTTTCTTT	CASSLLRGTGRNTEAFF
-	TRBD2	TRBV28	TRBJ2-7	TGTGCCAGCAGTTACGCGGGAGGGAGTTACGAGCAGTACTTC	CASSYAGGSYEQYF
-	-	TRBV7-8	TRBJ2-7	TGTGCCAGCAGCTTAGTCATCGCAAGCCTCCTCTACGAGCAGTACTTC	CASSLVIASLLYEQYF
once	-	TRBV13	TRBJ1-2	TGTGCCAGCAGGAAGGCGGGGTTTGGCTATGGCTACACCTTC	CASRKAGFGYGYTF
-	-	TRBV6-6	TRBJ1-5	TGTGCCAGCAGTGAAACTCCCTTTTCGCATTTT	CASSETPFSHF
-	-	TRBV27	TRBJ2-7	TGTGCCAGCAGTCCTCGAAGCGGATCCCCCTACGAGCAGTACTTC	CASSPRSGSPYEQYF
-	TRBD2	TRBV5-4	TRBJ2-1	TGTGCCAGCAGCTTGTCCCGCGGGAGGCCCCCTTGGGGCTACAATGAGCAGTTCTTC	CASSLSRGRPPWGYNEQFF
few	-	TRBV7-2	TRBJ2-1	TGTGCCAGCAGCTTACTTGGCCCACACAATGAGCAGTTCTTC	CASSLLGPHNEQFF
-	-	TRBV5-1	TRBJ2-3	TGCGCCAGCAGCTTGATCGGCAGGGGAACAGATACGCAGTATTTT	CASSLIGRGTDTQYF
-	TRBD2	TRBV5-1	TRBJ2-7	TGCGCCAGCAGCGCCCGAATGACTAGCGGGAGGAGCTCCTACGAGCAGTACTTC	CASSARMTSGRSSYEQYF